This T cell receptor (beta chain) originates from a study of HIV-infected patients and healthy controls. MiXCR, applied by TCRdb to the 5' RACE reads, yields one record per CDR3 protein. The table lists tens of thousands of distinct CDR3 sequences, about 19% of them singletons. This CDR3 is built from 17 residues. Unmatched junction bases numbered 22, after V lost 5 bases and J lost 14 bases. Germline V gene data show CDR1 as SEHNR and CDR2 as FQNEAQ (reference sequence). This TCR was sampled from a human donor in good health. This rearrangement joins TRBV7-9 to TRBJ2-3; TRBD2 aligns across 10 bases. Sequenced material: CD4+ T cells from blood. The CDR3 DNA reads as TGTGCCAGCAGCCCAATCTTTAGCGGGAGGAACTTTGCGGACGCGTATTTT. This gives the protein CASSPIFSGRNFADAYF.